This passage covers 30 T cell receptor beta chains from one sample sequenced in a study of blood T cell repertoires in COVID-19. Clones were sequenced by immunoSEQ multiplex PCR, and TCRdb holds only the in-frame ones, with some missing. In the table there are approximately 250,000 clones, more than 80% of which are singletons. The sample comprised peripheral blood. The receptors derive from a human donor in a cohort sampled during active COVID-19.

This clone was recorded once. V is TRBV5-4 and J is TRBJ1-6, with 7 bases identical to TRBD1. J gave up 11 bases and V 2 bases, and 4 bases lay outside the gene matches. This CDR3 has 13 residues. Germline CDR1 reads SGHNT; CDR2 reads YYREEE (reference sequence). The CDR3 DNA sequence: TGTGCCAGCAGCTTCCAGGGGGTTGCACCCCTCCACTTT. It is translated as CASSFQGVAPLHF.

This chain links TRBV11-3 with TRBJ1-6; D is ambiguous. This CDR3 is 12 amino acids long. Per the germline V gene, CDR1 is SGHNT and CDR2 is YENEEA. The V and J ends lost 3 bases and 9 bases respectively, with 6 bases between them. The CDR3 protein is CASSFPGSPLHF. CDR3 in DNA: TGTGCCAGCAGCTTTCCCGGTTCACCCCTCCACTTT.

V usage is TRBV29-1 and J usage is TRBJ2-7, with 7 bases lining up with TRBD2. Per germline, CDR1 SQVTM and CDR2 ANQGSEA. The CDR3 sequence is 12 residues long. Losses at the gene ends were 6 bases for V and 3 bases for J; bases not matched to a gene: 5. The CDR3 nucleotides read TGCAGCGTCTCCGGGGAGGGCTACGAGCAGTACTTC. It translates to CSVSGEGYEQYF.

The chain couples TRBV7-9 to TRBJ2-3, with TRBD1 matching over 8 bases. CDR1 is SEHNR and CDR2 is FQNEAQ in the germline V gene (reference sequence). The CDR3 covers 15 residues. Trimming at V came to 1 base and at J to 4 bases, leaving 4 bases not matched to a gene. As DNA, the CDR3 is TGTGCCAGCAGCTTAGACAGGGGGAGGTCAGATACGCAGTATTTT. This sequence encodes CASSLDRGRSDTQYF. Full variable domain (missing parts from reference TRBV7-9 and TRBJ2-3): DTGVSQNPRHKITKRGQNVTFRCDPISEHNRLYWYRQTLGQGPEFLTYFQNEAQLEKSRLLSDRFSAERPKGSFSTLEIQRTEQGDSAMYLCASSLDRGRSDTQYFGPGTRLTVL.

CDR3 loop: CASSASGTGSYEQYF. DNA of the CDR3: TGTGCCAGCAGCGCATCCGGGACAGGCTCCTACGAGCAGTACTTC. This chain joins TRBV9 and TRBJ2-7; 8 bases are a match to TRBD1. This CDR3 is built from 15 residues. V trimming: 3 bases; J trimming: 0 bases; junction bases outside the gene matches: 5. Germline CDR1 is SGDLS and CDR2 is YYNGEE.

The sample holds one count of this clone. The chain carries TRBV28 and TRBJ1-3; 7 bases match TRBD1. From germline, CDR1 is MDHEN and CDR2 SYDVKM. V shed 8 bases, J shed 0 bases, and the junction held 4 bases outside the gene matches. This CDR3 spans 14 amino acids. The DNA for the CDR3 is TGTGCCAGCTGGGGGGACAGCTCTGGAAACACCATATATTTT. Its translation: CASWGDSSGNTIYF.

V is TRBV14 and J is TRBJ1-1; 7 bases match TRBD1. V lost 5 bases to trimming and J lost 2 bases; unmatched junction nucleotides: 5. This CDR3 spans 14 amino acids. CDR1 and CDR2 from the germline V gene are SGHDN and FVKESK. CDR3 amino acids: CASSKGQLNTEAFF. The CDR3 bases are TGTGCCAGCAGCAAGGGACAGCTTAACACTGAAGCTTTCTTT.

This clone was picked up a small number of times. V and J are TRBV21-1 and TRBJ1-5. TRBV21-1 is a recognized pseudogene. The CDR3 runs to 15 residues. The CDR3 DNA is TGTGCCAGCAGCAAAGGGGGGGTTAGCGGTCAGCCCCAGCATTTT. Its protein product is CASSKGGVSGQPQHF.

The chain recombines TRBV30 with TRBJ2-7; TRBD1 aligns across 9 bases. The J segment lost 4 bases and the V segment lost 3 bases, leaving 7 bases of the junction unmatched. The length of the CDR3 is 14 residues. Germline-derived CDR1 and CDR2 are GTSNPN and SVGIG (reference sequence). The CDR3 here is CAWSPGQGNYEQYF. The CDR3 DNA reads TGTGCCTGGAGCCCCGGACAGGGGAATTACGAGCAGTACTTC.

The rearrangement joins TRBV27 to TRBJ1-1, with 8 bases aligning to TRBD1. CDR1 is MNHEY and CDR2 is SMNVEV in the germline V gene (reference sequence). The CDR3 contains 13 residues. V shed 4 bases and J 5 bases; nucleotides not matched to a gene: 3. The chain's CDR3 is CASSYRGSTEAFF. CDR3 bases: TGTGCCAGCAGTTACAGGGGGTCGACTGAAGCTTTCTTT.

The CDR3 DNA is TGTGCCAGCAGCTCTACCTCCTACGAGCAGTACTTC. This sequence encodes CASSSTSYEQYF. The gene calls are TRBV11-3 and TRBJ2-7; D is ambiguous. V lost 4 bases to trimming and J lost 0 bases, with 4 bases between them. Germline assignment: CDR1 SGHNT and CDR2 YENEEA. The CDR3 covers 12 residues.

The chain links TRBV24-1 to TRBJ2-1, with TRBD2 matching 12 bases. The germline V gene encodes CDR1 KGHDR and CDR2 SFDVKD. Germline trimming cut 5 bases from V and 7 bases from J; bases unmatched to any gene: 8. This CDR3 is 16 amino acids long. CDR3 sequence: CATSATSGSLRNEQFF. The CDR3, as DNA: TGTGCCACCAGTGCGACTAGCGGGAGTCTTAGGAATGAGCAGTTCTTC.

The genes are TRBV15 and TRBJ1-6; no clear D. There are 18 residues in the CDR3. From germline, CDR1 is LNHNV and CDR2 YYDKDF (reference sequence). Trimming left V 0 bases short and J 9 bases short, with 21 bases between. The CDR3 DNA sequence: TGTGCCACCAGCAGAGACAATGGGTGGGCCTCCGGTAGTTCACCCCTCCACTTT. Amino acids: CATSRDNGWASGSSPLHF.

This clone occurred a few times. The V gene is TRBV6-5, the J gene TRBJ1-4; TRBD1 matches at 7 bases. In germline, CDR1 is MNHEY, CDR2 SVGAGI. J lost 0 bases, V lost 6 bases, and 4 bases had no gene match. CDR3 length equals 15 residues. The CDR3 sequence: CASRGQSTTNEKLFF. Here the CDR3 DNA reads TGTGCCAGCAGGGGACAGTCTACAACTAATGAAAAACTGTTTTTT.

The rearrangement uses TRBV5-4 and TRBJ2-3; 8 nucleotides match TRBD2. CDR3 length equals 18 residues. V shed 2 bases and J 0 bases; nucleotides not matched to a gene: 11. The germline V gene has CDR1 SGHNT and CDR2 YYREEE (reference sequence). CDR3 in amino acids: CASSFPLSAGASTDTQYF. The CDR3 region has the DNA TGTGCCAGCAGCTTTCCTCTCTCAGCGGGGGCTAGCACAGATACGCAGTATTTT.

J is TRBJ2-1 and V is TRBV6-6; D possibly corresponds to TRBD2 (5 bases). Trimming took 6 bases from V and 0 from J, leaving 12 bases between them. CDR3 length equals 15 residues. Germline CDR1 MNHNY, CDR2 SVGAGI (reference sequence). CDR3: CASRYKAVSYNEQFF. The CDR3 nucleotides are TGTGCCAGCAGGTATAAAGCGGTCTCCTACAATGAGCAGTTCTTC.

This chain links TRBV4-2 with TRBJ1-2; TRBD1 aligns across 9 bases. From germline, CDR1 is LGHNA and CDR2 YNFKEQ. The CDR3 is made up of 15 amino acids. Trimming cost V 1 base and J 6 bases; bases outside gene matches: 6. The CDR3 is CASSQGSGTGNGYTF. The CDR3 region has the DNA TGTGCCAGCAGCCAAGGTTCCGGGACAGGGAATGGCTACACCTTC.

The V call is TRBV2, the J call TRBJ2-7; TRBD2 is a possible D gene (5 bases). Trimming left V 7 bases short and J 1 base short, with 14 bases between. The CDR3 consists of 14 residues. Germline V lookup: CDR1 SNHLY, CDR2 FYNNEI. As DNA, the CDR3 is TGTGCCAGCACGAAGGCGGGTGTATCCTACGAGCAGTACTTC. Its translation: CASTKAGVSYEQYF.

The CDR3 protein is CASSLAGTGNSPLHF. The DNA for the CDR3 is TGTGCCAGCAGCCTAGCCGGGACAGGGAATTCACCCCTCCACTTT. This chain connects TRBV3-1 (or the pseudogene TRBV3-2) to TRBJ1-6; 9 bases line up with TRBD1. This CDR3 region has 15 residues. V lost 4 bases, J lost 7 bases, and 5 bases stayed unmatched. The germline CDR1 and CDR2 sequences are LGHDT and YNNKEL (reference sequence).

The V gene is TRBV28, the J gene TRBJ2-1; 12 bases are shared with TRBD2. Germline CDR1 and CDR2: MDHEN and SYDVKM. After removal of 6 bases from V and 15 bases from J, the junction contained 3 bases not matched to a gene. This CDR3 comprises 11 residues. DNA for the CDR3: TGTGCCAGCAGAACTAGCGGGAGGAGGTTCTTC. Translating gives CASRTSGRRFF.

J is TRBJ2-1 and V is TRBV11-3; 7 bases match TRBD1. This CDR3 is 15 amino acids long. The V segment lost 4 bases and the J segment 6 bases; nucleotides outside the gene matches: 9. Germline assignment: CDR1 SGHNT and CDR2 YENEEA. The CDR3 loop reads CASSSRQGSVNEQFF. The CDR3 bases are TGTGCCAGCAGCTCTAGACAGGGTTCGGTCAATGAGCAGTTCTTC.

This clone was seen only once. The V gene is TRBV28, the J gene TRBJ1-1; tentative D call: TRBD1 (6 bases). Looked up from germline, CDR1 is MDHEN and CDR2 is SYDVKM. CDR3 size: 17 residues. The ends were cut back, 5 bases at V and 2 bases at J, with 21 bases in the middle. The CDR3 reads CASSLRAYRALNTEAFF. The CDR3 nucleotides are TGTGCCAGCAGTCTCCGGGCCTACAGGGCCCTCAACACTGAAGCTTTCTTT.

CDR3 amino acids: CATSDSTGVGGYTF. The CDR3 coding sequence is TGTGCCACCAGTGACTCGACAGGGGTCGGTGGCTACACCTTC. This rearrangement joins TRBV24-1 to TRBJ1-2; 8 bases are a match to TRBD1. Germline CDR1 and CDR2: KGHDR and SFDVKD. The CDR3 consists of 14 residues. J was trimmed by 7 bases and V by 4 bases; bases with no gene match: 7.

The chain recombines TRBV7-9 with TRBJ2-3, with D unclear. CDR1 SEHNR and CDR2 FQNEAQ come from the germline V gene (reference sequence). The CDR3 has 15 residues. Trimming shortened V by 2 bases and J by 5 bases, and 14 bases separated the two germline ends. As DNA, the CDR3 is TGTGCCAGCAGCTTACCTCCCCTAGGAGTAGATACGCAGTATTTT. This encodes CASSLPPLGVDTQYF.

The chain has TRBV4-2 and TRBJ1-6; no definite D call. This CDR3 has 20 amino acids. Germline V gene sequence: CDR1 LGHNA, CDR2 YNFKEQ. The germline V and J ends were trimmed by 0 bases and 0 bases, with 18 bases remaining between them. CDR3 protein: CASSQDEAVKSSSYNSPLHF. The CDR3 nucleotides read TGTGCCAGCAGCCAAGATGAGGCAGTCAAATCCAGCTCCTATAATTCACCCCTCCACTTT.

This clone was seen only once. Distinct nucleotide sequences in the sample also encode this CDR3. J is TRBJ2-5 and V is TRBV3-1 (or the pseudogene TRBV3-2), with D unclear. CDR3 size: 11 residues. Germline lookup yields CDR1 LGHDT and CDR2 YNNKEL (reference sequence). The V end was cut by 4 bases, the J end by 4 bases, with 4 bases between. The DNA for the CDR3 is TGTGCCAGCAGCCCGGGAGAGACCCAGTACTTC. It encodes CASSPGETQYF.

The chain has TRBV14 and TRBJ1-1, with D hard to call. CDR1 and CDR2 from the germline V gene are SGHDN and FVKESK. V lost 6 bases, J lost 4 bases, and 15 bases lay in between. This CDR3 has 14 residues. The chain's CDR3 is CASSRTSGSTEAFF. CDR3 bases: TGTGCCAGCAGTCGGACTTCGGGAAGCACTGAAGCTTTCTTT.

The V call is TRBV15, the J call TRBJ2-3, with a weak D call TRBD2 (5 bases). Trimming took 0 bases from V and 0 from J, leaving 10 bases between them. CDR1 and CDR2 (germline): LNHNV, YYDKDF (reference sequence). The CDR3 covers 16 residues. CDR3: CATSRDREPSTDTQYF. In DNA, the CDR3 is TGTGCCACCAGCAGAGACCGGGAACCTAGCACAGATACGCAGTATTTT.

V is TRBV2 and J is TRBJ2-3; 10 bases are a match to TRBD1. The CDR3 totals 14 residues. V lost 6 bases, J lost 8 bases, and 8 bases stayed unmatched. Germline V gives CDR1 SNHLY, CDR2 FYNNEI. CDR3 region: CASRRDRGESTQYF. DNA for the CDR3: TGTGCCAGCAGGAGGGACAGGGGAGAGAGTACGCAGTATTTT.

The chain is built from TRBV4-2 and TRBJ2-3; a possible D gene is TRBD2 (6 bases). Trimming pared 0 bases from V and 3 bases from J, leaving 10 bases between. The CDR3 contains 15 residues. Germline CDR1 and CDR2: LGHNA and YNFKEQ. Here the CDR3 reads CASSQDLRGTDTQYF. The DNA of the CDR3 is TGTGCCAGCAGCCAAGATCTTCGGGGGACAGATACGCAGTATTTT.